This TCR beta chain was sequenced during a study of T-cell reconstitution after alpha-beta-depleted transplantation in children. TCRbeta library preparation incorporated unique molecular identifiers. TCRdb fed the PCR reads into MiXCR, producing one record per CDR3 protein. The repertoire consists of some 840,000 distinct CDR3 sequences, with about 15% occurring once and the leading ten covering roughly 4.8%. General study points: Certain patients had high TCRbeta diversity at day 60, and it came from recipient T cells and thymic progenitors that survived. At one year after transplant, newly produced T cells mostly accounted for T-cell counts and diversity.

About this clonotype: Antigen unknown.

The V end was cut by 4 bases, the J end by 7 bases, with 29 bases between. The CDR3 extends over 18 amino acids. Per the germline V gene, CDR1 is DFQATT and CDR2 is SNEGSKA (reference sequence). The chain employs TRBV20-1 and TRBJ2-1; D may correspond to TRBD1 or TRBD2 (5 bases each). The clonotype originates from a male patient younger than 18 who had a stem cell transplant for acute lymphoblastic leukemia, so the T cells may come from the graft donor. Specimen: PBMCs, mostly from graft donor cells, collected 360 days after TCRalphabeta/CD19-depleted stem cell transplant. The CDR3 DNA reads as TGCAGTGCTACCAACTATCGACAGTTCCTCCATTCGGGAAATGAGCAGTTCTTC. As protein: CSATNYRQFLHSGNEQFF.